This T cell receptor beta chain was identified in a study of blood T cells in healthy people across ages. General observations from the study: Without sorted subsets, naive and antigen-experienced compartments could not be conclusively compared. In long-lived donors, naive CD4+ cell counts and diversity exceeded those of aged donors.

Primed by a sample-barcoded 5' primer and a J-beta primer mix, a second PCR proceeded for roughly 7 to 12 cycles. Tagging of each cDNA molecule was performed by a template-switch adaptor with 12 random nucleotides. Each sample yielded at least 2.5 million CDR3-containing paired-end reads. TCRdb passed the 5' RACE reads through MiXCR, listing each CDR3 protein once. The data contain approximately 1,700,000 distinct CDR3 sequences, 30% to 40% of them singletons. V dropped 5 bases and J dropped 7; count of bases not matched to a gene: 10. This CDR3 region has 16 residues. In germline, CDR1 is MNHEY, CDR2 SVGEGT. On this clonotype: Antigen: not known.

The V gene is TRBV6-2 or TRBV6-3, the J gene TRBJ2-1; 11 bases align to TRBD2. The sequenced sample consisted of blood. The clonotype originates from a human donor in good health. CDR3 residues: CASSLRTSGGRNEQFF. The CDR3 bases are TGTGCCAGCAGTCTGCGAACTAGCGGGGGTCGAAATGAGCAGTTCTTC.